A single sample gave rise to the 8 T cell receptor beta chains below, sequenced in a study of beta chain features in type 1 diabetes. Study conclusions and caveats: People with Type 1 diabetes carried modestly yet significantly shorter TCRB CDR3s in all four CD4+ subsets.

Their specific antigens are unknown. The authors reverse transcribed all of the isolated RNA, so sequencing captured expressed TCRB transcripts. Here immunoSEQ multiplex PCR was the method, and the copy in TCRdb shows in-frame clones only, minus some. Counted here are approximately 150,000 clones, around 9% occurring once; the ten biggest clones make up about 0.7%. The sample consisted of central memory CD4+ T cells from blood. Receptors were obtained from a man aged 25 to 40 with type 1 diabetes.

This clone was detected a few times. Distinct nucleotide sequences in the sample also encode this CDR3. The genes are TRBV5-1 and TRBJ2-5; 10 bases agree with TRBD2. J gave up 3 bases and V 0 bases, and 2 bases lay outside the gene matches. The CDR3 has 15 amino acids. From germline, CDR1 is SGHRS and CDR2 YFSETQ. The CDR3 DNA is TGCGCCAGCAGCTTGGGGCTAGCGGGGGAAGAGACCCAGTACTTC. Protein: CASSLGLAGEETQYF.

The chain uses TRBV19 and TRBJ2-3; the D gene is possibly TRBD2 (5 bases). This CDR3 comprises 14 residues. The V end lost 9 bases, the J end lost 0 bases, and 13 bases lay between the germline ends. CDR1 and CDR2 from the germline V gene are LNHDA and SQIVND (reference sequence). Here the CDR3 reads CASHPRASTDTQYF. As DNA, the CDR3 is TGTGCCAGCCATCCGAGGGCTAGCACAGATACGCAGTATTTT.

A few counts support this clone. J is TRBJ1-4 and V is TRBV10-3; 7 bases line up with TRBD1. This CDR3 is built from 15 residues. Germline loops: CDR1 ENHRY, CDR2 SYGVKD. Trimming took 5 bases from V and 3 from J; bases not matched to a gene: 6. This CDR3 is CAISPSQGANEKLFF. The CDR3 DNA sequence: TGTGCCATCAGTCCATCCCAGGGGGCTAATGAAAAACTGTTTTTT.

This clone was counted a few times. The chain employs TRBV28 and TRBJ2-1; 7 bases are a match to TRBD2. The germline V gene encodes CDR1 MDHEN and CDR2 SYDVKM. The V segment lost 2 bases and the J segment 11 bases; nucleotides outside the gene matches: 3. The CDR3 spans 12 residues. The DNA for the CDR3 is TGTGCCAGCAGTTTAGTCGGGGGGAAGCAGTTCTTC. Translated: CASSLVGGKQFF.

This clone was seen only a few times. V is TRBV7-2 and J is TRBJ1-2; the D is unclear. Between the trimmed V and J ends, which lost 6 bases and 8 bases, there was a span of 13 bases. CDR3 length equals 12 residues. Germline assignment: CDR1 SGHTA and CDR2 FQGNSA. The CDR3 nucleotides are TGTGCCAGCAGTCTCGACGGGTCCGGCTACACCTTC. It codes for CASSLDGSGYTF.

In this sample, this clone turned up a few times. The CDR3 DNA is TGTGCCAGCAGCTCGACAGCTGTTAATTCACCCCTCCACTTT. Its translation: CASSSTAVNSPLHF. The chain recombines TRBV7-2 with TRBJ1-6; a possible D gene is TRBD1 (5 bases). The CDR3 covers 14 residues. Germline values: CDR1 SGHTA, CDR2 FQGNSA. Trimming removed 4 bases from V and 6 bases from J, with 10 bases in between.

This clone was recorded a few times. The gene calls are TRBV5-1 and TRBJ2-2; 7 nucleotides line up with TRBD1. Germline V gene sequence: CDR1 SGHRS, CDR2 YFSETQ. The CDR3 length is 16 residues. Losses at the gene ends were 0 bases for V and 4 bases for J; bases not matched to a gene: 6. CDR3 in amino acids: CASSLAGQVRTGELFF. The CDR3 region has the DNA TGCGCCAGCAGCTTGGCTGGACAGGTCCGCACCGGGGAGCTGTTTTTT.

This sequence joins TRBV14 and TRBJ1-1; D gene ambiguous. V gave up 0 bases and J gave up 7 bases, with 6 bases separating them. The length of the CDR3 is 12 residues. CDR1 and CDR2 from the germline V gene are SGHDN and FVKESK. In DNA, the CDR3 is TGTGCCAGCAGCCAAGATAGAATTGAAGCTTTCTTT. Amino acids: CASSQDRIEAFF.